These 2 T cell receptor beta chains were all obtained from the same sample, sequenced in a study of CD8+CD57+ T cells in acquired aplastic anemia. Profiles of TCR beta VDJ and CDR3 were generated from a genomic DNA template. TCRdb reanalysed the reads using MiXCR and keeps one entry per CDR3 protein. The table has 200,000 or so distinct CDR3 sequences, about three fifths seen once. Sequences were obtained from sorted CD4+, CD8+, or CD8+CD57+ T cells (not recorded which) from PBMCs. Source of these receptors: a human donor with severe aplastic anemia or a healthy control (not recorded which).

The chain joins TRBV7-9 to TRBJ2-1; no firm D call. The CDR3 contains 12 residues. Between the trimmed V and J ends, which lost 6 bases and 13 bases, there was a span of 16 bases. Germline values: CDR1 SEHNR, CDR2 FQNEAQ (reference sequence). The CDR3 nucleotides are TGTGCCAGCAGTCCCCCAGGCCAGAAACAGTTCTTC. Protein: CASSPPGQKQFF.

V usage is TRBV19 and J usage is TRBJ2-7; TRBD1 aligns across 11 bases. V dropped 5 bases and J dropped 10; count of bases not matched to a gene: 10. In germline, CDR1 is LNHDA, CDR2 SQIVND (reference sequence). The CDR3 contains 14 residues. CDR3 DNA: TGTGCCAGTAGTCTGACCGGGACAGGGGGATCCCAGTACTTC. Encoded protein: CASSLTGTGGSQYF.